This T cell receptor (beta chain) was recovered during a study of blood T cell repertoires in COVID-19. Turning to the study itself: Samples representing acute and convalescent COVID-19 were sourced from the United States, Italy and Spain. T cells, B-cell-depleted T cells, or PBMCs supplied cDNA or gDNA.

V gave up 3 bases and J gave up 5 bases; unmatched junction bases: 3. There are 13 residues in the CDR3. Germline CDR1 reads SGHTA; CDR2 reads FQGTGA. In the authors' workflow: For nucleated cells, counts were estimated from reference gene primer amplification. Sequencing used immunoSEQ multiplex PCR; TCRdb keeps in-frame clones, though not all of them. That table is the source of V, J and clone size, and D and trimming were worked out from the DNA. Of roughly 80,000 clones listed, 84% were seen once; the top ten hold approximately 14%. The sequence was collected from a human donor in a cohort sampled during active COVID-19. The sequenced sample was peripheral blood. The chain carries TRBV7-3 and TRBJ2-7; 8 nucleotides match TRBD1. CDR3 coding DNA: TGTGCCAGCAGCTTTCAGGGGGCCGACGAGCAGTACTTC. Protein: CASSFQGADEQYF. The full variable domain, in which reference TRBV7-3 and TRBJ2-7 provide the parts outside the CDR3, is GAGVSQTPSNKVTEKGKYVELRCDPISGHTALYWYRQSLGQGPEFLIYFQGTGAADDSGLPNDRFFAVRPEGSVSTLKIQRTERGDSAVYLCASSFQGADEQYFGPGTRLTVT.